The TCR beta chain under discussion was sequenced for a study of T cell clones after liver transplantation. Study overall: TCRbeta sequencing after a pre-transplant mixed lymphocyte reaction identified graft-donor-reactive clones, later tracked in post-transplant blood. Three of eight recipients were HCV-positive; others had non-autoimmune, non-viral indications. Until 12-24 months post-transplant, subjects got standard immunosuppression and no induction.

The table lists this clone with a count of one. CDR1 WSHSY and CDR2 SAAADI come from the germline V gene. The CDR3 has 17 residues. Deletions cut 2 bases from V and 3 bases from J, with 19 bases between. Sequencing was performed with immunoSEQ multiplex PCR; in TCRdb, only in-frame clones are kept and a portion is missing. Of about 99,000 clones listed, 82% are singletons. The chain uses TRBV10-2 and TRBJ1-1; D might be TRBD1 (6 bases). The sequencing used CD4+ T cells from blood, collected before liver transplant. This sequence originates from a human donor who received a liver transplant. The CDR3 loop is CASSERVQGGRDTEAFF. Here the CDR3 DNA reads TGCGCCAGCAGTGAGCGGGTACAGGGAGGCCGGGACACTGAAGCTTTCTTT.